The next 27 T cell receptor beta chains were all read from a single sample in a study of T cell clones after liver transplantation. Here immunoSEQ multiplex PCR was the method, and the copy in TCRdb shows in-frame clones only, minus some. In the table there are around 13,000 clones, nearly 75% of which are singletons. The sequences come from CD8+ T cells from blood, collected at the 22-month timepoint. The receptors were sampled from a human patient who received a liver transplant. Some T cells may be provided by the graft donor.

The chain couples TRBV30 to TRBJ2-3, with 10 bases aligning to TRBD2. V was clipped by 5 bases and J by 2 bases; unmatched bases: 7. The CDR3 runs to 15 residues. The germline gives CDR1 GTSNPN, CDR2 SVGIG (reference sequence). The CDR3 region is CAWGGLAHFTDTQYF. DNA of the CDR3: TGTGCCTGGGGGGGACTAGCGCACTTCACAGATACGCAGTATTTT.

V is TRBV27 and J is TRBJ1-5, with TRBD1 matching over 7 bases. Germline CDR1 reads MNHEY; CDR2 reads SMNVEV (reference sequence). This CDR3 has 14 residues. The V segment lost 5 bases and the J segment 9 bases; nucleotides outside the gene matches: 10. CDR3 nucleotides: TGTGCCAGCAGTCCAGGACAGGCCTCTTGGCCCCAGCATTTT. Amino acid sequence: CASSPGQASWPQHF.

The V and J genes are TRBV11-2 and TRBJ1-5; TRBD1 is a possible D gene (5 bases). The CDR3 consists of 18 residues. Germline CDR1 is SGHAT and CDR2 is FQNNGV. Trimming pared 4 bases from V and 3 bases from J, leaving 22 bases between. The CDR3 is CASSSSNAPGTLNQPQHF. CDR3 coding DNA: TGTGCCAGCAGCTCTAGTAACGCCCCCGGGACCCTCAATCAGCCCCAGCATTTT.

The V gene is TRBV4-1, the J gene TRBJ2-7; D uncertain. CDR3 length: 14 residues. Germline V gene sequence: CDR1 MGHRA, CDR2 YSYEKL. Between the trimmed V and J ends, which lost 1 base and 3 bases, there was a span of 10 bases. CDR3 protein: CASSQGTTGYEQYF. CDR3 coding DNA: TGCGCCAGCAGCCAAGGAACTACCGGCTACGAGCAGTACTTC.

The chain combines TRBV4-3 with TRBJ2-1, with D uncertain. V was clipped by 4 bases and J by 8 bases, with 18 bases between them. The germline V gene encodes CDR1 LGHNA and CDR2 YSLEER. There are 15 residues in the CDR3. The CDR3 sequence: CASSPAYNEADEQFF. For the CDR3, the DNA is TGCGCCAGCAGCCCTGCTTATAACGAGGCGGATGAGCAGTTCTTC.

The J gene is TRBJ2-1, the V gene TRBV6-4; D not certain. V shed 0 bases and J shed 3 bases, with 12 bases lying between them. Germline CDR1 reads MRHNA; CDR2 reads SNTAGT. This CDR3 contains 16 residues. The CDR3 is CASSDSGLVVYNEQFF. CDR3 sequence (DNA): TGTGCCAGCAGTGACTCTGGCTTAGTAGTCTACAATGAGCAGTTCTTC.

The chain has TRBV4-1 and TRBJ2-3, with D possibly matching TRBD2 (5 bases). Germline values: CDR1 MGHRA, CDR2 YSYEKL. V lost 0 bases, J lost 2 bases, and 18 bases lay in between. CDR3 length equals 18 residues. The CDR3 region has the DNA TGCGCCAGCAGCCAAGATTCCCCAGCGGAGATTTACACAGATACGCAGTATTTT. This translates into CASSQDSPAEIYTDTQYF.

This clone was detected many times. This specimen includes other DNA sequences encoding the same CDR3. Written as DNA, the CDR3 is TGCGCCAGCAGTCCATCACTATCCTACGAGCAGTACTTC. Translation gives CASSPSLSYEQYF. This chain connects TRBV4-3 to TRBJ2-7; unclear D gene. The germline V gene has CDR1 LGHNA and CDR2 YSLEER. The CDR3 runs to 13 residues. V gave up 6 bases and J gave up 1 base, with 10 bases separating them.

The chain couples TRBV5-5 to TRBJ1-3; TRBD1 might be the D (6 bases). The CDR3 extends over 17 amino acids. With 0 bases removed from V and 0 bases from J, the gap between germline ends came to 13 bases. CDR1 SGHKS and CDR2 YYEKEE come from the germline V gene (reference sequence). The DNA for the CDR3 is TGTGCCAGCAGCTTGGAGCGGGGGCCGCACTCTGGAAACACCATATATTTT. Residues: CASSLERGPHSGNTIYF. The full variable domain, in which reference TRBV5-5 and TRBJ1-3 provide the parts outside the CDR3, is DAGVTQSPTHLIKTRGQQVTLRCSPISGHKSVSWYQQVLGQGPQFIFQYYEKEERGRGNFPDRFSARQFPNYSSELNVNALLLGDSALYLCASSLERGPHSGNTIYFGEGSWLTVV.

This clone occurred a few times. The CDR3 spells CASSPAGANYGYTF. The CDR3 nucleotides are TGTGCCAGCAGCCCCGCCGGGGCTAACTATGGCTACACCTTC. J is TRBJ1-2 and V is TRBV5-6; D is unclear. CDR1 is SGHDT and CDR2 is YYEEEE in the germline V gene. The CDR3 has 14 residues. Trimming stripped 4 bases from V and 0 bases from J, with 10 bases between. Based on the CDR3 plus reference TRBV5-6 and TRBJ1-2, the full variable domain is DAGVTQSPTHLIKTRGQQVTLRCSPKSGHDTVSWYQQALGQGPQFIFQYYEEEERQRGNFPDRFSGHQFPNYSSELNVNALLLGDSALYLCASSPAGANYGYTFGSGTRLTVV.

As for this clone: Within the sample, other DNA sequences also encode this same CDR3. The chain carries TRBV9 and TRBJ2-2, with TRBD1 as a possible D gene (5 bases). CDR1 is SGDLS, CDR2 YYNGEE, per germline. Trimming stripped 9 bases from V and 3 bases from J, with 12 bases between. This CDR3 is 13 amino acids long. The CDR3: CATNDRYTGELFF. CDR3 DNA: TGTGCCACCAACGACAGATACACCGGGGAGCTGTTTTTT. The full variable domain, its missing parts supplied by reference TRBV9 and TRBJ2-2, is DSGVTQTPKHLITATGQRVTLRCSPRSGDLSVYWYQQSLDQGLQFLIQYYNGEERAKGNILERFSAQQFPDLHSELNLSSLELGDSALYFCATNDRYTGELFFGEGSRLTVL.

This clone was observed a handful of times. This chain links TRBV27 with TRBJ2-7; 8 nucleotides align to TRBD2. The CDR3 is 16 residues long. V was pared by 5 bases and J by 5 bases, with 14 bases of the junction left unmatched. Germline values: CDR1 MNHEY, CDR2 SMNVEV (reference sequence). As DNA, the CDR3 is TGTGCCAGCAGTCCGACCGTTCCGGGACTAGTAGACGAGCAGTACTTC. Residues: CASSPTVPGLVDEQYF.

This clone was seen once. The chain carries TRBV6-5 and TRBJ2-1; no definite D call. The length of the CDR3 is 15 residues. With 2 bases removed from V and 4 bases from J, the gap between germline ends came to 12 bases. Looked up from germline, CDR1 is MNHEY and CDR2 is SVGAGI. The CDR3 loop is CASSYGHLTYNEQFF. CDR3 nucleotide sequence: TGTGCCAGCAGTTACGGCCATTTAACATACAATGAGCAGTTCTTC.

This clone was picked up one time. The chain is built from TRBV29-1 and TRBJ2-7, with TRBD1 identical over 10 bases. The CDR3 has 13 residues. Trimming cost V 6 bases and J 4 bases; bases outside gene matches: 6. Germline V gene lookup returns CDR1 SQVTM and CDR2 ANQGSEA. The CDR3: CSVDTGQGYEQYF. The CDR3 DNA reads as TGCAGCGTCGATACGGGACAGGGGTACGAGCAGTACTTC.

The CDR3 DNA is TGTGCCAGCAGCACAACAGGAGAGGGCTTAGCGGGGGATACGCAGTATTTT. It translates to CASSTTGEGLAGDTQYF. V is TRBV7-9 and J is TRBJ2-3; 8 bases fit TRBD2. V lost 5 bases to trimming and J lost 6 bases; unmatched junction nucleotides: 16. Per germline, CDR1 SEHNR and CDR2 FQNEAQ (reference sequence). The CDR3 extends over 17 amino acids. The entire variable domain, with the rest obtained from reference TRBV7-9 and TRBJ2-3, is as follows: DTGVSQNPRHKITKRGQNVTFRCDPISEHNRLYWYRQTLGQGPEFLTYFQNEAQLEKSRLLSDRFSAERPKGSFSTLEIQRTEQGDSAMYLCASSTTGEGLAGDTQYFGPGTRLTVL.

In its sample, this clone was seen once. The rearrangement uses TRBV19 and TRBJ1-4; D is perhaps TRBD1 (5 bases). V was trimmed by 10 bases and J by 7 bases, leaving 19 bases between them. Germline V lookup: CDR1 LNHDA, CDR2 SQIVND (reference sequence). CDR3 length: 14 residues. This CDR3 reads CATTRGTESEKLFF. The CDR3 coding sequence is TGTGCCACCACCCGCGGGACGGAGTCTGAAAAACTGTTTTTT.

The chain couples TRBV19 to TRBJ2-6; D remains unclear. The V gene lost 7 bases and the J gene lost 3 bases, with 16 bases spanning the gap. Looked up from germline, CDR1 is LNHDA and CDR2 is SQIVND (reference sequence). The CDR3 is 16 amino acids. The CDR3 loop reads CASTHGWRGGANVLTF. CDR3 DNA: TGTGCCAGTACCCATGGGTGGAGAGGTGGGGCCAACGTCCTGACTTTC.

V and J are TRBV6-5 and TRBJ2-5; 8 bases align to TRBD2. The CDR3 runs to 15 residues. The germline V gene encodes CDR1 MNHEY and CDR2 SVGAGI. Trimming took 5 bases from V and 4 from J; bases not matched to a gene: 9. CDR3 loop: CASSRDSGEGETQYF. The CDR3 DNA follows: TGTGCCAGCAGTCGAGATAGCGGGGAAGGAGAGACCCAGTACTTC.

With regard to this clone: One junction end does not reproduce the germline sequence, and a read error may be involved. The chain employs TRBV27 and TRBJ1-1; 8 positions match TRBD1. The germline V gene encodes CDR1 MNHEY and CDR2 SMNVEV (reference sequence). The CDR3 has 14 amino acids. CDR3 DNA: TGTGCCAGCAGCCCGGGACAGGTGAACACTAAAGCTTTCTTT. This codes for CASSPGQVNTKAFF.

This clone came up once. The genes are TRBV6-6 and TRBJ2-3; 13 bases match TRBD2. The CDR3 totals 16 residues. Losses at the gene ends were 2 bases for V and 4 bases for J; bases not matched to a gene: 3. Germline loops: CDR1 MNHNY, CDR2 SVGAGI (reference sequence). CDR3 bases: TGTGCCAGCAGTTACCGGGGGACTAGCGGGGCAGATACGCAGTATTTT. Translation gives CASSYRGTSGADTQYF.

This clone has more than one count but fewer than ten. This rearrangement joins TRBV27 to TRBJ2-7; no reliable D call. Germline loops: CDR1 MNHEY, CDR2 SMNVEV (reference sequence). This CDR3 spans 9 amino acids. V gave up 8 bases and J gave up 3 bases, with 2 bases separating them. CDR3 bases: TGTGCCAGCGGCTACGAGCAGTACTTC. Translation gives CASGYEQYF.

The J gene is TRBJ1-1, the V gene TRBV4-3; D remains ambiguous. Trimming shortened V by 0 bases and J by 0 bases, and 5 bases separated the two germline ends. The CDR3 totals 14 residues. Germline V CDR1 and CDR2: LGHNA, YSLEER. CDR3: CASSQDAMNTEAFF. The CDR3 DNA sequence: TGCGCCAGCAGCCAAGATGCTATGAACACTGAAGCTTTCTTT.

The chain joins TRBV7-6 to TRBJ1-5, with D possibly being TRBD1 (6 bases). V lost 1 base and J 8 bases, leaving 12 bases between the germline ends. The CDR3 length is 14 residues. Germline V gene lookup returns CDR1 SGHVS and CDR2 FNYEAQ. CDR3 DNA sequence: TGTGCCAGCAGCTTAGTATCTAGGGGGGAGCCCCAGCATTTT. It codes for CASSLVSRGEPQHF.

This clone has a handful of counts. The V and J genes are TRBV2 and TRBJ1-2; D gene unclear. With 2 bases removed from V and 2 bases from J, the gap between germline ends came to 0 bases. The CDR3 is made up of 11 amino acids. Germline lookup yields CDR1 SNHLY and CDR2 FYNNEI. In DNA, the CDR3 is TGTGCCAGCAGTGAAAACTATGGCTACACCTTC. Translation: CASSENYGYTF.

The chain joins TRBV29-1 to TRBJ1-5; 10 positions match TRBD1. The V segment lost 5 bases and the J segment 2 bases; nucleotides outside the gene matches: 3. Germline V gives CDR1 SQVTM, CDR2 ANQGSEA. This CDR3 spans 14 amino acids. CDR3 sequence reads: CSVLGTGGNQPQHF. CDR3 bases: TGCAGCGTTCTCGGGACAGGGGGCAATCAGCCCCAGCATTTT. Supplemented by reference TRBV29-1 and TRBJ1-5, the full variable domain reads SAVISQKPSRDICQRGTSLTIQCQVDSQVTMMFWYRQQPGQSLTLIATANQGSEATYESGFVIDKFPISRPNLTFSTLTVSNMSPEDSSIYLCSVLGTGGNQPQHFGDGTRLSIL.

This sequence joins TRBV27 and TRBJ2-5, with TRBD2 identical over 9 bases. Germline values: CDR1 MNHEY, CDR2 SMNVEV (reference sequence). V shed 6 bases, J shed 2 bases, and the junction held 7 bases outside the gene matches. The CDR3 has 15 residues. CDR3 protein: CASRISGGIQETQYF. The CDR3, as DNA: TGTGCCAGCAGGATAAGCGGGGGGATACAAGAGACCCAGTACTTC.

The chain couples TRBV6-5 to TRBJ2-5; D remains ambiguous. In germline, CDR1 is MNHEY, CDR2 SVGAGI. The V gene lost 6 bases and the J gene lost 6 bases, with 14 bases spanning the gap. This CDR3 has 13 amino acids. CDR3 in DNA: TGTGCCAGCAGGACCGGATTGCTCCAGACCCAGTACTTC. The encoded protein is CASRTGLLQTQYF.